This T cell receptor beta chain emerged from a study of T cell changes during pregnancy in multiple sclerosis. This clone was seen only a few times. The table came from immunoSEQ multiplex PCR; TCRdb's copy has only in-frame clones and leaves some out. Here the sample spans tens of thousands of clones, roughly 92% being singletons. The sample consisted of CD4+ T cells from peripheral blood mononuclear cells, taken in the second trimester of pregnancy. The TCR sequence derives from a female donor in good health, enrolled as a control in a pregnancy study.

The DNA for the CDR3 is TGTGCCAGCAGTGATCGGTCCGGCAGGGGAGTGTCACCCCTCCACTTT. Its protein product is CASSDRSGRGVSPLHF. The chain couples TRBV6-4 to TRBJ1-6; perhaps TRBD1 as D (6 bases). The CDR3 totals 16 residues. CDR1 and CDR2 (germline): MRHNA, SNTAGT. The ends were cut back, 3 bases at V and 10 bases at J, with 19 bases in the middle.